This T cell receptor beta chain is drawn from a study of T cell changes during pregnancy in multiple sclerosis. The protocol was immunoSEQ multiplex PCR, while the TCRdb copy is restricted to in-frame clones and leaves out a portion. This table holds 25,000 to 35,000 clones, around 90% found once. The germline V and J ends were trimmed by 10 bases and 3 bases, with 17 bases remaining between them. Per germline, CDR1 SGHNT and CDR2 YYREEE (reference sequence). The CDR3 totals 13 residues. This clone is deemed medium-sized. The source of this sequence is a female donor in good health, enrolled as a control in a pregnancy study. The sample here was CD4+ T cells from peripheral blood mononuclear cells, taken in the second trimester of pregnancy. The chain combines TRBV5-4 with TRBJ2-7; D possibly corresponds to TRBD1 (7 bases). In DNA, the CDR3 is TGTGCCTACCGAGCAGGGGGGCTCTACGAGCAGTACTTC. Translating it yields CAYRAGGLYEQYF.